These 16 T cell receptor beta chains share one sample of origin, sequenced in a study of cytomegalovirus exposure and HLA in healthy donors. This table comes from immunoSEQ multiplex PCR, and its TCRdb copy is limited to in-frame clones, with some not included. The sample includes 150,000 to 200,000 clones, almost 85% of them seen just once. Sequencing was performed on PBMCs. The receptors derive from a man aged 25 to 40 in good health and CMV-seropositive.

This chain links TRBV4-1 with TRBJ1-6; 8 bases are shared with TRBD1. With V trimmed by 6 bases and J by 6 bases, 10 bases remained unmatched. Germline V gene data show CDR1 as MGHRA and CDR2 as YSYEKL. The CDR3 has 16 residues. DNA of the CDR3: TGCGCCAGCAGGAATCCGGGACAGGCTACTAATTCACCCCTCCACTTT. As protein: CASRNPGQATNSPLHF.

The J gene is TRBJ2-1, the V gene TRBV7-2, with D possibly being TRBD1 (6 bases). CDR3 length equals 11 residues. Germline V gives CDR1 SGHTA, CDR2 FQGNSA. The ends were cut back, 4 bases at V and 9 bases at J, with 7 bases in the middle. The CDR3 DNA sequence: TGTGCCAGCAGCTCAGGGGTTGAGCAGTTCTTC. It is translated as CASSSGVEQFF.

This clone was picked up a small number of times. At one of its ends the junction is not consistent with the germline gene, which may arise from a read error. The rearrangement joins TRBV2 to TRBJ2-2, with D perhaps TRBD2 (7 bases). The germline V gene has CDR1 SNHLY and CDR2 FYNNEI. The CDR3 spans 16 residues. The CDR3 nucleotides are TGTGCCAGCAGTGAAGAAGGGGGAGGGAACCCCGGGGAGCTGTTTTTT. Translating gives CASSEEGGGNPGELFF.

The chain combines TRBV6-1 with TRBJ2-7; TRBD2 aligns across 14 bases. V gave up 6 bases and J gave up 7 bases; unmatched junction bases: 8. This CDR3 has 15 residues. Germline V gives CDR1 MNHNS, CDR2 SASEGT. Here the CDR3 DNA reads TGTGCCAGCAGCCCCGGGACTAGCGGGAGTGAAGAGCAGTACTTC. It encodes CASSPGTSGSEEQYF.

This clone was picked up a small number of times. V and J are TRBV28 and TRBJ2-7; 10 positions match TRBD1. V dropped 2 bases and J dropped 6; count of bases not matched to a gene: 1. Germline-derived CDR1 and CDR2 are MDHEN and SYDVKM. There are 13 residues in the CDR3. CDR3 DNA sequence: TGTGCCAGCAGTTTAGGGGACAGGGGCGAGCAGTACTTC. Translated: CASSLGDRGEQYF.

This chain connects TRBV28 to TRBJ1-2; 8 bases agree with TRBD1. Germline CDR1 and CDR2: MDHEN and SYDVKM. Germline trimming cut 7 bases from V and 2 bases from J; bases unmatched to any gene: 9. The CDR3 totals 15 residues. DNA of the CDR3: TGTGCCAGCAATACTCCAGGGGGCTTAAACTATGGCTACACCTTC. Its translation: CASNTPGGLNYGYTF.

The genes are TRBV2 and TRBJ2-1, with 10 positions matching TRBD2. Germline V lookup: CDR1 SNHLY, CDR2 FYNNEI. This CDR3 contains 17 residues. Trimming at V came to 4 bases and at J to 6 bases, leaving 12 bases not matched to a gene. CDR3 protein: CASSAVSSGSLGNEQFF. CDR3 nucleotide sequence: TGTGCCAGCAGTGCGGTGTCTAGCGGGAGTTTAGGCAATGAGCAGTTCTTC.

The chain joins TRBV28 to TRBJ1-1; D perhaps matches TRBD1 (5 bases). Germline CDR1 reads MDHEN; CDR2 reads SYDVKM. Trimming left V 6 bases short and J 0 bases short, with 11 bases between. The CDR3 runs 14 residues. CDR3 sequence reads: CASSAAGMNTEAFF. In nucleotides, the CDR3 is TGTGCCAGCAGCGCCGCAGGGATGAACACTGAAGCTTTCTTT.

The V gene is TRBV7-2, the J gene TRBJ1-6; the D gene is possibly TRBD1 (6 bases). Trimming left V 6 bases short and J 7 bases short, with 13 bases between. Germline V gene data show CDR1 as SGHTA and CDR2 as FQGNSA. This CDR3 has 14 residues. As DNA, the CDR3 is TGTGCCAGCAGATCACAGGGAAACAATTCACCCCTCCACTTT. Translation: CASRSQGNNSPLHF.

This chain joins TRBV18 and TRBJ2-7; 7 bases map to TRBD1. Germline V gives CDR1 KGHSH, CDR2 LQKENI. V shed 3 bases and J 1 base; nucleotides not matched to a gene: 9. CDR3 size: 16 residues. CDR3 DNA sequence: TGTGCCAGCTCACCCTTGAACCGGGACAGATCCTACGAGCAGTACTTC. Translated: CASSPLNRDRSYEQYF. Full variable domain (remainder filled in from reference TRBV18 and TRBJ2-7): NAGVMQNPRHLVRRRGQEARLRCSPMKGHSHVYWYRQLPEEGLKFMVYLQKENIIDESGMPKERFSAEFPKEGPSILRIQQVVRGDSAAYFCASSPLNRDRSYEQYFGPGTRLTVT.

The chain carries TRBV7-6 and TRBJ1-5; tentative D call: TRBD1 (6 bases). CDR3 length: 14 residues. Trimming stripped 4 bases from V and 3 bases from J, with 10 bases between. Per germline, CDR1 SGHVS and CDR2 FNYEAQ. The CDR3 DNA is TGTGCCAGCAGCTCTGGACAGCCCAATCAGCCCCAGCATTTT. It is translated as CASSSGQPNQPQHF.

This chain connects TRBV19 to TRBJ1-1; D is ambiguous. Germline loops: CDR1 LNHDA, CDR2 SQIVND (reference sequence). The CDR3 consists of 15 residues. V dropped 7 bases and J dropped 7 bases, with 22 bases sitting between them. The CDR3 loop reads CASTLPGPASGEAFF. The CDR3 DNA follows: TGTGCCAGTACCCTCCCCGGCCCCGCGAGCGGTGAAGCTTTCTTT.

Notes on this clone: Other DNA sequences in the sample encode the same CDR3. The chain recombines TRBV7-7 with TRBJ2-1; TRBD1 matches at 7 bases. V lost 3 bases and J lost 5; bases outside the gene matches: 1. From germline, CDR1 is SSHAT and CDR2 FNYEAQ (reference sequence). The CDR3 consists of 13 residues. In DNA form, the CDR3 reads TGTGCCAGCAGCTTGGACAGGCACAATGAGCAGTTCTTC. Its translation: CASSLDRHNEQFF.

The V and J genes are TRBV9 and TRBJ1-1; D unclear. This CDR3 has 15 residues. The germline gives CDR1 SGDLS, CDR2 YYNGEE. V lost 0 bases, J lost 0 bases, and 9 bases lay in between. The CDR3 here is CASSVEEGMNTEAFF. The CDR3 DNA reads TGTGCCAGCAGCGTAGAGGAGGGTATGAACACTGAAGCTTTCTTT.

The J gene is TRBJ1-1, the V gene TRBV6-5; D gene unclear. The V end lost 6 bases, the J end lost 4 bases, and 15 bases lay between the germline ends. The CDR3 length is 14 residues. Germline V gives CDR1 MNHEY, CDR2 SVGAGI. CDR3 protein: CASSQAGVVTEAFF. Written as DNA, the CDR3 is TGTGCCAGCAGCCAAGCCGGGGTCGTCACTGAAGCTTTCTTT.

The CDR3 here is CASSPGLAGAKETQYF. The CDR3, as DNA: TGTGCCAGCAGTCCCGGACTAGCGGGGGCTAAAGAGACCCAGTACTTC. The rearrangement uses TRBV2 and TRBJ2-5; the match to TRBD2 covers 13 bases. V shed 5 bases and J 3 bases; nucleotides not matched to a gene: 6. There are 16 residues in the CDR3. The germline CDR1 and CDR2 sequences are SNHLY and FYNNEI.